This TCR beta chain was found in a study of blood T cell repertoires in COVID-19 (dated by TCRdb to about 2020). Background for the entire study: Collaborator samples came from the United States, Italy and Spain and covered acute and convalescent phases of COVID-19. The prospective study material was composed of cDNA or gDNA derived from T cells, B-cell-depleted T cells, or PBMCs. Deeply sampled blood TCRbeta repertoires from subjects exposed to, actively infected with, or recovered from COVID-19 were included in the dataset. The repertoires were made available in a free public database intended to serve as a resource for research on the immune response to SARS-CoV-2. The samples were drawn from the first 160 participants of the ongoing ImmuneRACE study and from about 1,200 subjects provided by 6 global collaborators. Nearly every sample came with metadata listing a de-identified subject ID, COVID-19 status, age in years and sex. Where available, HLA class I and class II types were obtained from metadata supplied by the sample provider rather than from assay-based typing. Broad study findings and their caveats: Clinical and demographic metadata were provided uncurated, with the amount varying by source and participant.

TCRbeta CDR3 regions were amplified from genomic DNA using the immunoSEQ Assay, a bias-controlled multiplex PCR. The authors processed their data as follows. The number of nucleated cells in each sample was estimated by amplification of reference gene primers within the assay. To quantify the absolute abundance of each unique TCRbeta CDR3 rearrangement, sequence reads were collapsed and filtered. For each sample, productive Simpson clonality was calculated as the square root of Simpson's diversity index across productive rearrangements. Drawn from immuneACCESS, this table holds only the in-frame rearrangements with V and J called that TCRdb kept. Clones are partly lost; checked studies trace under half to an unresolved V gene and leave the rest unexplained. V and J calls and clone size are as listed in that table; D and trimming were resolved from the DNA. This sample comprises about 240,000 clones, about 81% of them detected only once. Around 8% of the sample goes to the ten largest clones.

A remark on this clone: Its antigen is still unknown. Per-base quality was not reported, and no clone a single base away is much larger than it.

At one collaborating source in Seattle, patients were enrolled during active infection and were followed longitudinally through the course of disease. Each collaborating institution followed its own protocols to collect whole blood in K2EDTA tubes. For TCRbeta analysis, collaborator samples were shipped as frozen whole blood, as isolated PBMCs, or as DNA extracted from either sample type. Looking up the germline V gene yields CDR1 SGHVS and CDR2 FQNEAQ. The CDR3 spans 14 residues, from the cysteine through the phenylalanine. The retained sequence is limited to the CDR3, 42 bases, with the frame set at the first base. V was cut back by 5 bases and J by 0 bases, leaving a gap of 10 bases between them.

This sequence uses TRBV7-8 and TRBJ1-1; the D segment could be TRBD1, given 5 matching bases. The clonotype originates from a woman of 80 years or more with COVID-19, enrolled during active disease. The sequenced material came from peripheral blood. The CDR3 region: CASSRGRVNTEAFF. In nucleotides, the sequence is TGTGCCAGCAGCCGGGGGAGGGTGAACACTGAAGCTTTCTTT.